The 28 T cell receptor beta chains below all came from one sample that was sequenced in a study of human T cells and chemical hapten exposure. Noted time point: patch test 3, about 24 weeks after DPC sensitization. Described treatment: therapeutic diphenylcyclopropenone sensitization with weekly scalp DPC. TCRdb reprocessed the RACE reads with MiXCR, giving one entry per CDR3 protein. Found here are about 97,000 distinct CDR3 sequences, roughly a quarter of them singletons; the top ten hold 10% to 13%. Here the sequenced sample was whole blood, taken in connection with sensitization to the hapten diphenylcyclopropenone (DPC). The receptors derive from a man aged 35-49 years with alopecia areata. Some clones in this sample may be carry-over from other donors' samples.

The CDR3 reads CASSLVGSGGRYEQFF. Written as DNA, the CDR3 is TGTGCCAGCAGCTTAGTCGGGAGCGGAGGAAGGTATGAGCAGTTCTTC. The V call is TRBV11-2, the J call TRBJ2-1; D might be TRBD2 (6 bases). CDR1 and CDR2 (germline): SGHAT, FQNNGV. This CDR3 has 16 amino acids. The ends were cut back, 1 base at V and 8 bases at J, with 18 bases in the middle.

This clonotype was observed a few times. The chain couples TRBV27 to TRBJ1-1; TRBD1 matches at 11 bases. CDR3 length: 12 residues. The V and J ends lost 10 bases and 10 bases, in that order; junction bases with no gene match: 8. Per the germline V gene, CDR1 is MNHEY and CDR2 is SMNVEV (reference sequence). CDR3 residues: CATRGTGGSAFF. CDR3 in DNA: TGTGCCACCCGTGGGACAGGGGGTTCAGCTTTCTTT.

Only a few counts were recorded for this clonotype. This chain connects TRBV12-3 or TRBV12-4 to TRBJ2-3; D is uncertain. This CDR3 region has 14 residues. Trimming left V 5 bases short and J 2 bases short, with 11 bases between. DNA for the CDR3: TGTGCCAGCAGTCCACTAACGAACACAGATACGCAGTATTTT. As protein: CASSPLTNTDTQYF.

V is TRBV18 and J is TRBJ1-3; 7 nucleotides match TRBD1. From germline, CDR1 is KGHSH and CDR2 LQKENI. CDR3 length: 14 amino acids. V was pared by 3 bases and J by 2 bases, with 1 base of the junction left unmatched. CDR3 DNA sequence: TGTGCCAGCTCACCGGACAGGACTGGAAACACCATATATTTT. This gives the protein CASSPDRTGNTIYF.

The V call is TRBV6-5, the J call TRBJ2-5, with D uncertain. With 0 bases removed from V and 2 bases from J, the gap between germline ends came to 10 bases. CDR1 and CDR2 from the germline V gene are MNHEY and SVGAGI. The CDR3 spans 15 residues. CDR3 in amino acids: CASSYSQTGQETQYF. CDR3 DNA: TGTGCCAGCAGTTACTCCCAAACTGGGCAAGAGACCCAGTACTTC.

The chain joins TRBV11-2 to TRBJ2-7; 10 bases fit TRBD2. V was clipped by 5 bases and J by 4 bases; unmatched bases: 8. CDR3 length: 15 residues. The germline CDR1 and CDR2 sequences are SGHAT and FQNNGV. This CDR3 reads CASSAVELAGYEQYF. CDR3 DNA: TGTGCCAGCAGCGCGGTGGAACTAGCGGGATACGAGCAGTACTTC.

J is TRBJ2-1 and V is TRBV5-1, with 11 bases that match TRBD2. V dropped 4 bases and J dropped 4; count of bases not matched to a gene: 7. The CDR3 has 16 amino acids. The germline gives CDR1 SGHRS, CDR2 YFSETQ. The CDR3, as DNA: TGCGCCAGCAGCCTTACGACTAGCGGGATGTACAATGAGCAGTTCTTC. This translates into CASSLTTSGMYNEQFF.

This clonotype was detected a few times. The chain employs TRBV30 and TRBJ2-6; TRBD1 agrees at 9 bases. Trimming took 3 bases from V and 0 from J; bases not matched to a gene: 9. CDR1 GTSNPN and CDR2 SVGIG come from the germline V gene (reference sequence). The CDR3 sequence is 18 residues long. In DNA form, the CDR3 reads TGTGCCTGGAGAAAGCAAGGACAGGGGTTCTCTGGGGCCAACGTCCTGACTTTC. Amino acid sequence: CAWRKQGQGFSGANVLTF.

This chain joins TRBV6-5 and TRBJ2-1, with D perhaps given as TRBD1 or TRBD2 (5 bases each). The V gene's germline CDR1 is MNHEY and CDR2 SVGAGI. V lost 3 bases, J lost 13 bases, and 16 bases lay in between. The CDR3 contains 13 residues. CDR3 nucleotides: TGTGCCAGCAGTTATCCGGGGACCCAGTTTCAGTTCTTC. It encodes CASSYPGTQFQFF.

This clonotype was counted between two and nine times. V and J are TRBV7-2 and TRBJ2-7; maybe TRBD2 (5 bases). Between the trimmed V and J ends, which lost 8 bases and 2 bases, there was a span of 13 bases. Germline V lookup: CDR1 SGHTA, CDR2 FQGNSA. This CDR3 contains 13 residues. Here the CDR3 reads CASGPLVPYEQYF. The DNA of the CDR3 is TGTGCCAGCGGCCCACTAGTGCCCTACGAGCAGTACTTC.

The chain links TRBV7-9 to TRBJ2-7, with D perhaps matching TRBD1 or TRBD2 (5 bases each). CDR1 and CDR2 from the germline V gene are SEHNR and FQNEAQ (reference sequence). The CDR3 runs to 16 residues. V lost 1 base to trimming and J lost 5 bases, with 18 bases between them. The CDR3: CASSLGLGELRNEQYF. The CDR3 region has the DNA TGTGCCAGCAGCTTAGGGTTGGGGGAGTTGAGAAACGAGCAGTACTTC.

J is TRBJ2-3 and V is TRBV28; D uncertain. The CDR3 loop spans 13 amino acids. The germline CDR1 and CDR2 sequences are MDHEN and SYDVKM. V was cut by 5 bases and J by 8 bases, with 14 bases left in between. CDR3 sequence reads: CASSPIPPSTQYF. Written as DNA, the CDR3 is TGTGCCAGCAGTCCGATTCCCCCGAGTACGCAGTATTTT.

The genes are TRBV10-3 and TRBJ2-7, with 8 bases matching TRBD1. J lost 5 bases, V lost 0 bases, and 9 bases had no gene match. The CDR3 length is 16 residues. CDR1 and CDR2 from the germline V gene are ENHRY and SYGVKD. The CDR3 spells CAISESSGGASNEQYF. The DNA of the CDR3 is TGTGCCATCAGTGAGTCCTCAGGGGGCGCCTCAAACGAGCAGTACTTC.

The sample holds a few counts of this clonotype. The CDR3 reads CAISEDSAGLNTGELFF. The CDR3 bases are TGTGCCATCAGTGAGGACTCGGCGGGATTGAACACCGGGGAGCTGTTTTTT. This sequence joins TRBV10-3 and TRBJ2-2; TRBD2 is a possible D gene (6 bases). The length of the CDR3 is 17 residues. Germline CDR1 ENHRY, CDR2 SYGVKD. With 2 bases removed from V and 1 base from J, the gap between germline ends came to 14 bases.

The V gene is TRBV12-3 or TRBV12-4, the J gene TRBJ2-1; the D gene could be TRBD1 or TRBD2 (7 bases each). V lost 7 bases to trimming and J lost 0 bases, with 19 bases between them. The CDR3 length is 17 residues. The CDR3 bases are TGTGCCAGCACCCCAGGGGGGGGGAGGAGCTCCTACAATGAGCAGTTCTTC. Its protein is CASTPGGGRSSYNEQFF.

This clonotype occurred a few times. The V call is TRBV6-1, the J call TRBJ2-7; D uncertain. CDR3 length: 13 amino acids. The V gene's germline CDR1 is MNHNS and CDR2 SASEGT. The V and J ends lost 3 bases and 4 bases respectively, with 10 bases between them. Here the CDR3 DNA reads TGTGCCAGCAGTGAGAACTCCCGTTACGAGCAGTACTTC. It specifies CASSENSRYEQYF.

J is TRBJ2-1 and V is TRBV7-2, with 7 bases that match TRBD1. This CDR3 is built from 15 residues. The germline CDR1 and CDR2 sequences are SGHTA and FQGNSA. V lost 1 base and J lost 5; bases outside the gene matches: 5. CDR3 protein: CASSLEGQPDNEQFF. The CDR3 DNA reads as TGTGCCAGCAGCTTAGAGGGACAGCCGGACAATGAGCAGTTCTTC.

The gene calls are TRBV10-1 and TRBJ2-3, with D hard to call. This CDR3 contains 13 residues. The ends were cut back, 5 bases at V and 1 base at J, with 7 bases in the middle. Per the germline V gene, CDR1 is WNHNN and CDR2 is SYGVQD (reference sequence). The DNA for the CDR3 is TGCGCCAGCAGTTCCTTAGGCACAGATACGCAGTATTTT. Its translation: CASSSLGTDTQYF.

There are a few counts of this clonotype. The V and J genes are TRBV7-7 and TRBJ2-5; 8 bases agree with TRBD2. The CDR3 extends over 16 amino acids. CDR1 is SSHAT and CDR2 is FNYEAQ in the germline V gene (reference sequence). V shed 5 bases, J shed 5 bases, and the junction held 13 bases outside the gene matches. The CDR3 nucleotides read TGTGCCAGCAGCCTAGGAACCGGGACTAGTTCGGAGACCCAGTACTTC. Translation: CASSLGTGTSSETQYF.

V usage is TRBV20-1 and J usage is TRBJ2-7, with a weak D call TRBD2 (5 bases). V gave up 5 bases and J gave up 6 bases, with 17 bases separating them. This CDR3 is built from 13 residues. CDR1 is DFQATT, CDR2 SNEGSKA, per germline (reference sequence). This CDR3 is CSAPPAVAGEQYF. The CDR3 DNA sequence: TGCAGTGCTCCCCCGGCAGTGGCGGGCGAGCAGTACTTC.

The chain carries TRBV7-9 and TRBJ2-7; TRBD2 agrees at 12 bases. This CDR3 spans 14 amino acids. The J segment lost 6 bases and the V segment lost 5 bases, leaving 5 bases of the junction unmatched. CDR1 is SEHNR, CDR2 FQNEAQ, per germline (reference sequence). The CDR3 nucleotides are TGTGCCAGCAGCCGACTAGCGGGAGTGGGCGAGCAGTACTTC. Amino acid sequence: CASSRLAGVGEQYF.

In this sample, this clonotype turned up a few times. The chain combines TRBV6-2 or TRBV6-3 with TRBJ1-5; the match to TRBD1 covers 8 bases. CDR1 is MNHEY, CDR2 SVGEGT, per germline. V gave up 6 bases and J gave up 0 bases; unmatched junction bases: 10. The length of the CDR3 is 17 residues. Here the CDR3 DNA reads TGTGCCAGCAGAACCGGACAGGGATCTTTTAGCAATCAGCCCCAGCATTTT. Translating it yields CASRTGQGSFSNQPQHF.

This chain joins TRBV29-1 and TRBJ2-7, with 10 bases fitting TRBD2. The junction had 8 bases not matched to a gene; V was cut back by 7 bases and J by 5 bases. Germline V gene sequence: CDR1 SQVTM, CDR2 ANQGSEA. The CDR3 totals 13 residues. The CDR3 region is CSAGLAGAHEQYF. As DNA, the CDR3 is TGCAGCGCTGGCCTAGCGGGAGCTCACGAGCAGTACTTC.

The rearrangement links TRBV5-5 to TRBJ1-5; the match to TRBD1 covers 9 bases. Germline loops: CDR1 SGHKS, CDR2 YYEKEE (reference sequence). The CDR3 consists of 14 residues. The V segment lost 5 bases and the J segment 7 bases; nucleotides outside the gene matches: 7. The CDR3 loop reads CASSLQGAKQPQHF. Here the CDR3 DNA reads TGTGCCAGCAGTCTACAGGGGGCGAAGCAGCCCCAGCATTTT.

Many counts were recorded for this clonotype. This chain connects TRBV28 to TRBJ2-5, with D possibly being TRBD2 (6 bases). Deletions cut 6 bases from V and 0 bases from J, with 11 bases between. Per the germline V gene, CDR1 is MDHEN and CDR2 is SYDVKM. The CDR3 contains 14 residues. CDR3 in amino acids: CASRRGGYQETQYF. The DNA for the CDR3 is TGTGCCAGCAGGCGTGGAGGGTACCAAGAGACCCAGTACTTC.

This clonotype has just one count. The J gene is TRBJ2-3, the V gene TRBV7-3; either TRBD1 or TRBD2 may supply D (5 bases each). Germline-derived CDR1 and CDR2 are SGHTA and FQGTGA. The CDR3 runs 15 residues. V was clipped by 5 bases and J by 8 bases, with 20 bases between them. CDR3: CASSPAGTSFGTQYF. CDR3 nucleotide sequence: TGTGCCAGCAGCCCCGCCGGGACCTCATTTGGTACGCAGTATTTT. Complete variable domain (other parts from reference TRBV7-3 and TRBJ2-3): GAGVSQTPSNKVTEKGKYVELRCDPISGHTALYWYRQSLGQGPEFLIYFQGTGAADDSGLPNDRFFAVRPEGSVSTLKIQRTERGDSAVYLCASSPAGTSFGTQYFGPGTRLTVL.

The genes are TRBV24-1 and TRBJ2-1; 8 nucleotides agree with TRBD2. Per the germline V gene, CDR1 is KGHDR and CDR2 is SFDVKD. The CDR3 sequence is 14 residues long. The ends lost 8 bases at V and 4 bases at J; junction bases unmatched: 6. CDR3 amino acids: CATTGGDYYNEQFF. The CDR3 nucleotides read TGTGCCACCACCGGGGGGGACTATTACAATGAGCAGTTCTTC.

The genes are TRBV28 and TRBJ2-5, with 7 nucleotides matching TRBD1. The CDR3 consists of 15 residues. V shed 8 bases and J 4 bases; nucleotides not matched to a gene: 13. The V gene's germline CDR1 is MDHEN and CDR2 SYDVKM. CDR3 protein: CASLPGQLGRETQYF. The CDR3 region has the DNA TGTGCCAGCCTCCCGGGACAGCTAGGGAGAGAGACCCAGTACTTC.